The next 19 T cell receptor beta chains were all read from a single sample in a study of identical twins. TCRdb re-called the 5' RACE reads through MiXCR, storing one row per CDR3 protein. The sample holds some 730,000 distinct CDR3 sequences, 15% to 20% seen once. These data were also reused for a study on T cells expressing NK-cell markers.

Source material: PBMCs. The receptors derive from a woman between 18 and 29 years old in good health.

J is TRBJ2-7 and V is TRBV29-1; D may be TRBD1 (5 bases). V gave up 4 bases and J gave up 3 bases, with 13 bases separating them. This CDR3 region has 13 residues. Germline CDR1 reads SQVTM; CDR2 reads ANQGSEA. CDR3 sequence: CSVVKGPRYEQYF. The CDR3 region has the DNA TGCAGCGTTGTAAAGGGGCCCCGCTACGAGCAGTACTTC.

The rearrangement uses TRBV7-2 and TRBJ1-4; D gene ambiguous. This CDR3 has 15 residues. Germline-derived CDR1 and CDR2 are SGHTA and FQGNSA. V was clipped by 1 base and J by 3 bases, with 9 bases between them. The DNA of the CDR3 is TGTGCCAGCAGCTTAGTGGCGGGTGCTAATGAAAAACTGTTTTTT. It specifies CASSLVAGANEKLFF. Variable domain in full (rest from reference TRBV7-2 and TRBJ1-4): GAGVSQSPSNKVTEKGKDVELRCDPISGHTALYWYRQSLGQGLEFLIYFQGNSAPDKSGLPSDRFSAERTGGSVSTLTIQRTQQEDSAVYLCASSLVAGANEKLFFGSGTQLSVL.

The chain uses TRBV20-1 and TRBJ2-3, with D uncertain. Per germline, CDR1 DFQATT and CDR2 SNEGSKA (reference sequence). The CDR3 consists of 14 residues. V was shortened by 3 bases and J by 2 bases, with 12 bases between the two germline ends. Here the CDR3 DNA reads TGCAGTGCTAGTTTCCGTCAACCCACAGATACGCAGTATTTT. Residues: CSASFRQPTDTQYF.

This clonotype was picked up a small number of times. The chain has TRBV12-3 or TRBV12-4 and TRBJ2-7, with 7 bases lining up with TRBD2. V trimming: 4 bases; J trimming: 6 bases; junction bases outside the gene matches: 18. This CDR3 has 17 residues. The CDR3 region is CASSWGGTGTSLGEQYF. DNA for the CDR3: TGTGCCAGCAGTTGGGGGGGGACCGGGACTTCCCTCGGCGAGCAGTACTTC.

This clonotype was counted only a few times. This chain joins TRBV7-9 and TRBJ2-1; D perhaps matches TRBD1 (5 bases). This CDR3 is built from 12 residues. Germline V gene data show CDR1 as SEHNR and CDR2 as FQNEAQ (reference sequence). Trimming took off 7 bases at V and 13 bases at J, with 17 bases between the two ends. The DNA for the CDR3 is TGTGCCAGCACCCCAACAATCAGGGATCAGTTCTTC. Translating it yields CASTPTIRDQFF. The whole variable domain, filled in from reference TRBV7-9 and TRBJ2-1, reads DTGVSQNPRHKITKRGQNVTFRCDPISEHNRLYWYRQTLGQGPEFLTYFQNEAQLEKSRLLSDRFSAERPKGSFSTLEIQRTEQGDSAMYLCASTPTIRDQFFGPGTRLTVL.

This clonotype occurred a few times. This chain joins TRBV20-1 and TRBJ2-1; 8 bases match TRBD2. The CDR3 length is 17 residues. The germline gives CDR1 DFQATT, CDR2 SNEGSKA (reference sequence). The V and J ends lost 6 bases and 5 bases, in that order; junction bases with no gene match: 18. The CDR3 DNA is TGCAGTGCGATTCGGGGGGGCCCAACAATTGGTAACAATGAGCAGTTCTTC. Translated, it gives CSAIRGGPTIGNNEQFF.

This sequence joins TRBV27 and TRBJ1-1; D gene ambiguous. This CDR3 has 13 amino acids. Germline assignment: CDR1 MNHEY and CDR2 SMNVEV (reference sequence). V lost 5 bases and J lost 4, with 11 bases in between. Here the CDR3 reads CASSPGPFTEAFF. CDR3 DNA: TGTGCCAGCAGTCCCGGGCCTTTCACTGAAGCTTTCTTT.

To note about this clonotype: The final CDR3 position lacks the conserved phenylalanine or tryptophan, pointing to a likely read error. This chain uses TRBV12-3 or TRBV12-4 with TRBJ2-5, with a tentative D call TRBD2 (6 bases). Between the trimmed V and J ends, which lost 4 bases and 5 bases, there was a span of 11 bases. There are 13 residues in the CDR3. The CDR3 is CASSSSGGETQYI. In nucleotides, the CDR3 is TGTGCCAGCAGTTCCTCAGGAGGGGAGACCCAGTACATC.

This clonotype was picked up many times. The chain uses TRBV12-3 or TRBV12-4 and TRBJ2-7; 7 bases agree with TRBD1. The CDR3 length is 14 residues. The trim removed 5 bases at V and 2 bases at J, leaving 6 bases unmatched. CDR3 region: CASSRDSLTYEQYF. The CDR3 bases are TGTGCCAGCAGTCGGGACAGCCTCACCTACGAGCAGTACTTC.

This CDR3 is CASSQILGQGTYEQYF. The CDR3 nucleotides are TGTGCCAGCAGCCAAATCCTGGGACAGGGTACCTACGAGCAGTACTTC. The chain carries TRBV3-1 and TRBJ2-7, with TRBD1 matching 9 bases. Trimming took 2 bases from V and 2 from J; bases not matched to a gene: 7. Germline lookup yields CDR1 LGHDT and CDR2 YNNKEL (reference sequence). CDR3 length: 16 amino acids.

This clonotype was observed a few times. The chain combines TRBV10-3 with TRBJ2-1; possibly TRBD1 for D (5 bases). V was pared by 3 bases and J by 4 bases, with 10 bases between. There are 14 residues in the CDR3. Germline V gene data show CDR1 as ENHRY and CDR2 as SYGVKD. CDR3 region: CAISDRVGYNEQFF. The CDR3 nucleotides read TGTGCCATCAGTGACAGGGTCGGGTACAATGAGCAGTTCTTC.

The chain couples TRBV7-2 to TRBJ1-2; a possible D gene is TRBD1 (5 bases). Between the trimmed V and J ends, which lost 8 bases and 8 bases, there was a span of 15 bases. Germline V lookup: CDR1 SGHTA, CDR2 FQGNSA. The CDR3 runs 12 residues. The CDR3 protein is CASSAQVQGYTF. For the CDR3, the DNA is TGTGCCAGCTCCGCACAGGTTCAAGGCTACACCTTC.

The chain recombines TRBV10-3 with TRBJ2-7; the D is unclear. The CDR3 loop spans 12 amino acids. V gave up 10 bases and J gave up 1 base, with 11 bases separating them. The germline V gene encodes CDR1 ENHRY and CDR2 SYGVKD. CDR3 sequence (DNA): TGTGCCACCGCTGACCCTTCCTACGAGCAGTACTTC. Its translation: CATADPSYEQYF.

This clonotype showed up just a few times. The chain joins TRBV20-1 to TRBJ2-7, with 9 bases fitting TRBD1. After removal of 3 bases from V and 0 bases from J, the junction contained 3 bases not matched to a gene. The CDR3 spans 14 residues. The V gene's germline CDR1 is DFQATT and CDR2 SNEGSKA (reference sequence). The CDR3 is CSASADRGSYEQYF. CDR3 bases: TGCAGTGCTAGTGCGGACAGGGGCTCCTACGAGCAGTACTTC.

The chain has TRBV19 and TRBJ1-4, with a tentative D call TRBD1 (5 bases). Germline CDR1 LNHDA, CDR2 SQIVND (reference sequence). The CDR3 covers 15 residues. V gave up 2 bases and J gave up 7 bases, with 14 bases separating them. The CDR3 is CASSIRGRVVEKLFF. In nucleotides, the CDR3 is TGTGCCAGTAGTATACGCGGCAGGGTGGTTGAAAAACTGTTTTTT.

This clonotype came up many times. V gene TRBV12-3 or TRBV12-4 combines with J gene TRBJ2-2; maybe TRBD2 (6 bases). This CDR3 spans 14 amino acids. V lost 8 bases to trimming and J lost 2 bases, with 12 bases between them. CDR3 sequence: CASLAGSNTGELFF. The CDR3, as DNA: TGTGCCAGCCTTGCGGGGTCCAACACCGGGGAGCTGTTTTTT.

The chain joins TRBV3-1 to TRBJ2-5, with D possibly matching TRBD2 (5 bases). Between the trimmed V and J ends, which lost 4 bases and 2 bases, there was a span of 14 bases. The germline V gene encodes CDR1 LGHDT and CDR2 YNNKEL (reference sequence). CDR3 length: 15 amino acids. Here the CDR3 DNA reads TGTGCCAGCAGCCCTGTTGGCAGGACTCAAGAGACCCAGTACTTC. Protein product: CASSPVGRTQETQYF.

V gene TRBV10-2 combines with J gene TRBJ1-2; a possible D gene is TRBD1 (5 bases). V was pared by 2 bases and J by 7 bases, with 11 bases between. CDR1 WSHSY and CDR2 SAAADI come from the germline V gene. The CDR3 sequence is 13 residues long. This chain's CDR3 is CASSERQGGGYTF. The CDR3 DNA follows: TGCGCCAGCAGTGAGCGGCAGGGAGGTGGCTACACCTTC.

Only a few counts were recorded for this clonotype. J is TRBJ1-3 and V is TRBV6-1; tentative D call: TRBD1 (5 bases). There are 15 residues in the CDR3. The V gene's germline CDR1 is MNHNS and CDR2 SASEGT. Trimming shortened V by 6 bases and J by 0 bases, and 12 bases separated the two germline ends. The CDR3 DNA reads as TGTGCCAGCAGGGGGACCGATCTCTCTGGAAACACCATATATTTT. Translation gives CASRGTDLSGNTIYF.